Here is one T cell receptor (beta chain) with its context. The antigen is not known. A single record per CDR3 protein comes from TCRdb applying MiXCR to the 5' RACE reads. This table holds roughly 90,000 distinct CDR3 sequences, roughly 8.8% found once. Germline V gene sequence: CDR1 MNHEY, CDR2 SMNVEV (reference sequence). V was pared by 2 bases and J by 3 bases, with 14 bases between. This CDR3 has 15 residues. This entry is derived from a study of CD8 T cells in ankylosing spondylitis. Study-wide findings and caveats: Before this, some motif variants had been reported in reactive arthritis synovial fluid and blood. Disease-linked clones, CD8+, were relatively rare in peripheral blood. Seemingly characteristic of ankylosing spondylitis blood was a TCR beta motif consisting of roughly 8 highly homologous variants. According to the report, clones linked to the disease were significantly enriched in matched synovial fluid samples taken from ankylosing spondylitis patients.

The V and J genes are TRBV27 and TRBJ2-7; the D gene could be TRBD1 or TRBD2 (6 bases each). This clonotype was sampled from a male donor with ankylosing spondylitis. The sequenced sample consisted of blood, either unsorted or a sorted T cell fraction (not recorded which). CDR3 sequence (DNA): TGTGCCAGCAGTTTAACGCTCGGGGGCTTCTACGAGCAGTACTTC. Amino acids: CASSLTLGGFYEQYF.